The entry below describes one TCR beta chain. Antigen unknown. The ends lost 6 bases at V and 2 bases at J; junction bases unmatched: 1. CDR3 length: 13 residues. Germline V gene data show CDR1 as MNHNS and CDR2 as SASEGT. These data belong to a study of cytomegalovirus exposure and HLA in healthy donors. Points from the study as a whole: A missense DCLRE1C variant was associated with V- and J-gene trimming of TCR beta chains in a later analysis, and an independent cohort replicated the association.

The PCR had 60 Vbeta and 13 Jbeta primers. Clones were read by immunoSEQ multiplex PCR, and TCRdb kept only the in-frame ones, dropping some. This table holds 160,000 or so clones, roughly 80% found once. The clonotype comes from a male donor in good health and CMV-seropositive. Material: PBMCs. The chain joins TRBV6-1 to TRBJ1-3, with 7 nucleotides matching TRBD1. Here the CDR3 reads CASRGQAGNTIYF. The CDR3 nucleotides read TGTGCCAGCAGAGGACAGGCTGGAAACACCATATATTTT.